This T cell receptor (beta chain) stems from a study of lymphopenia after photon versus proton radiotherapy. Study observations and caveats: After lymphocyte nadir, photon-treated repertoires showed oligoclonal expansion, especially CD8+ Temra.

A remark on this clone: Its antigen is still unknown.

Germline lookup yields CDR1 LGHNA and CDR2 YNFKEQ. The CDR3 has 16 residues. V lost 4 bases and J lost 5; bases outside the gene matches: 6. The repertoire was sequenced with immunoSEQ multiplex PCR; TCRdb's copy has only in-frame clones and lacks some. In the table there are 150,000 to 200,000 clones, more than 85% of which are singletons. The V gene is TRBV4-2, the J gene TRBJ2-3, with TRBD2 matching over 13 bases. This TCR was sampled from a man in his fifties or sixties with gastric cancer. Sequenced material: peripheral blood, taken from a patient treated with photon-based radiotherapy. Here the CDR3 reads CASSPIGLAGEDTQYF. Written as DNA, the CDR3 is TGTGCCAGCAGCCCAATAGGACTAGCGGGAGAAGATACGCAGTATTTT.